The clone carrying this T cell receptor beta chain was counted only a few times. Its antigen remains unidentified. V dropped 0 bases and J dropped 2 bases, with 8 bases sitting between them. The CDR3 extends over 14 amino acids. The germline V gene has CDR1 SGDLS and CDR2 YYNGEE. 5'RACE with constant-segment primers built TCRalpha and TCRbeta cDNA libraries with UMIs. One entry per CDR3 protein, called by TCRdb with MiXCR from the 5' RACE reads. The repertoire consists of around 200,000 distinct CDR3 sequences, with 7.5% to 10% occurring once and the leading ten covering 3.5% to 4%. The sample belongs to a study of T-cell memory formation after mild COVID-19. In the study overall: Largely donor-specific TCR clusters were found. General study points: The SARS-CoV-2 specificity of second-wave clones reaching peak at day 37 remained unverified.

The source material was PBMCs or a T cell subset sorted from them (not recorded which). The chain carries TRBV9 and TRBJ2-5, with D unclear. The source of this sequence is a young man who had mild COVID-19 (a few samples of this study predate the infection). Cell type and time point are not known. The CDR3 sequence is CASSVDAGQETQYF. In nucleotides, the CDR3 is TGTGCCAGCAGCGTAGATGCAGGACAAGAGACCCAGTACTTC.